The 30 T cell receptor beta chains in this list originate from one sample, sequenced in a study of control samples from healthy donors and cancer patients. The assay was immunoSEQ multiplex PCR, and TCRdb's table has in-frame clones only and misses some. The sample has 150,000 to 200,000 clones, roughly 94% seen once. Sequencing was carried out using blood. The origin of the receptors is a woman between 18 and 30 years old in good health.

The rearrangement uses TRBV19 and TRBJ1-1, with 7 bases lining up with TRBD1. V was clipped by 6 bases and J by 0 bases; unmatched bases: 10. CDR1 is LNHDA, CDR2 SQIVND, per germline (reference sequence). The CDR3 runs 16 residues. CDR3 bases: TGTGCCAGTAGAGAGGGGGCCGCGGGCATGAACACTGAAGCTTTCTTT. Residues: CASREGAAGMNTEAFF. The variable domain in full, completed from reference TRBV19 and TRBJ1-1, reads DGGITQSPKYLFRKEGQNVTLSCEQNLNHDAMYWYRQDPGQGLRLIYYSQIVNDFQKGDIAEGYSVSREKKESFPLTVTSAQKNPTAFYLCASREGAAGMNTEAFFGQGTRLTVV.

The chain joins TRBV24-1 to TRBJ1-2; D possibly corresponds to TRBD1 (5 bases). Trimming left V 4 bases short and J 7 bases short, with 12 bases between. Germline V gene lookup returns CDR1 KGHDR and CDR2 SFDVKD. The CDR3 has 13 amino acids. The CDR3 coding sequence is TGTGCCACCAGTGAAGGCAGGGAGGGTGGCTACACCTTC. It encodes CATSEGREGGYTF.

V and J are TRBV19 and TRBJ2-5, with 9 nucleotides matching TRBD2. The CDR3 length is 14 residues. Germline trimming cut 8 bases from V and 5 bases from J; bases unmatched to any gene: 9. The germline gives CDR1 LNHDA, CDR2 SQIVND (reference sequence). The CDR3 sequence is CASRAAGGLETQYF. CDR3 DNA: TGTGCCAGTCGCGCGGCGGGGGGGCTGGAGACCCAGTACTTC. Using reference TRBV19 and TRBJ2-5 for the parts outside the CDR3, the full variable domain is DGGITQSPKYLFRKEGQNVTLSCEQNLNHDAMYWYRQDPGQGLRLIYYSQIVNDFQKGDIAEGYSVSREKKESFPLTVTSAQKNPTAFYLCASRAAGGLETQYFGPGTRLLVL.

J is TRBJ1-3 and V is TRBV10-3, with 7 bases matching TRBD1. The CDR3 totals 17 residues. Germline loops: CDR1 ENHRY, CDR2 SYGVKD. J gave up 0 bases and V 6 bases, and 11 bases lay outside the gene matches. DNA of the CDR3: TGTGCCATCAGCAGGGACAGAGCCTCTTACTCTGGAAACACCATATATTTT. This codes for CAISRDRASYSGNTIYF.

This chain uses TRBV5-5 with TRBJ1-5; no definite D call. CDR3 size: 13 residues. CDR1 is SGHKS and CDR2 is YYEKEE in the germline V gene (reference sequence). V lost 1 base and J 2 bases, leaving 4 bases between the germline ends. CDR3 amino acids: CASSLLGNQPQHF. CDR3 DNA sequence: TGTGCCAGCAGCTTGTTGGGCAATCAGCCCCAGCATTTT.

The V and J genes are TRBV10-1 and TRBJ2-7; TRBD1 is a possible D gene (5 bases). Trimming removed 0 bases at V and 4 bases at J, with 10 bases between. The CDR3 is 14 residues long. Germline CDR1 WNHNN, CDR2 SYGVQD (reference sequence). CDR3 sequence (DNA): TGCGCCAGCAGTGAGTCAAAGGGGAAGTACGAGCAGTACTTC. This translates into CASSESKGKYEQYF.

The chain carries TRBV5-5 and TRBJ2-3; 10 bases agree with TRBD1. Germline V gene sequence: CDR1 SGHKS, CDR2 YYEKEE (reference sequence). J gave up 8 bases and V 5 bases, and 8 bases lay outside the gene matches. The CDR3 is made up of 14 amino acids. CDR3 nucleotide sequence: TGTGCCAGCAGTTGGACAGGGGGTGAGGTTACGCAGTATTTT. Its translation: CASSWTGGEVTQYF. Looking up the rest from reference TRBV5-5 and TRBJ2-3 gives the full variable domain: DAGVTQSPTHLIKTRGQQVTLRCSPISGHKSVSWYQQVLGQGPQFIFQYYEKEERGRGNFPDRFSARQFPNYSSELNVNALLLGDSALYLCASSWTGGEVTQYFGPGTRLTVL.

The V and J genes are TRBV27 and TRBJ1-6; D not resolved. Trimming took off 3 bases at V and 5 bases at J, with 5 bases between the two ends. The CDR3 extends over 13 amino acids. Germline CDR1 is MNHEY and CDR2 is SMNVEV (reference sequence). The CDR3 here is CASSLKNNSPLHF. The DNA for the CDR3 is TGTGCCAGCAGTTTGAAAAATAATTCACCCCTCCACTTT.

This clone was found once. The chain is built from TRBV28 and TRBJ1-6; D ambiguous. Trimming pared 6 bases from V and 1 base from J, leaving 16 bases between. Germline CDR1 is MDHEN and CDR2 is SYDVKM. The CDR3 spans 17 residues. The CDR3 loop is CASRFAGSRSYNSPLHF. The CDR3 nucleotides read TGTGCCAGCAGGTTCGCGGGCAGTCGGTCCTATAATTCACCCCTCCACTTT. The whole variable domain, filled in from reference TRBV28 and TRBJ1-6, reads DVKVTQSSRYLVKRTGEKVFLECVQDMDHENMFWYRQDPGLGLRLIYFSYDVKMKEKGDIPEGYSVSREKKERFSLILESASTNQTSMYLCASRFAGSRSYNSPLHFGNGTRLTVT.

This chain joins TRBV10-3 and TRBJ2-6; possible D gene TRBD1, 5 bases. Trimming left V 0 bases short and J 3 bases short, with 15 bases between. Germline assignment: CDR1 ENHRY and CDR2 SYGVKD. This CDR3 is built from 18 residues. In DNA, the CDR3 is TGTGCCATCAGTGAGTCTGTCCAGGGTCCCAATGGGGCCAACGTCCTGACTTTC. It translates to CAISESVQGPNGANVLTF.

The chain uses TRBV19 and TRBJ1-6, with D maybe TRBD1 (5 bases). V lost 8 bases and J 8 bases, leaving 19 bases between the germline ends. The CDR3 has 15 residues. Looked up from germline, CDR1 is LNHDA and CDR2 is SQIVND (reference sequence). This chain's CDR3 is CASYAGRAGDSPLHF. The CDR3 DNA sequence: TGTGCCAGTTACGCGGGACGGGCCGGTGATTCACCCCTCCACTTT.

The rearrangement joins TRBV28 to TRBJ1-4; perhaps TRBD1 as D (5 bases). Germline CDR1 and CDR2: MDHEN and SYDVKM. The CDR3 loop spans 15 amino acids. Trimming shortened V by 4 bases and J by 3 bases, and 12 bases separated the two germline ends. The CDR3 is CASSSSRQPNEKLFF. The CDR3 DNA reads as TGTGCCAGCAGTTCCTCCCGACAGCCTAATGAAAAACTGTTTTTT.

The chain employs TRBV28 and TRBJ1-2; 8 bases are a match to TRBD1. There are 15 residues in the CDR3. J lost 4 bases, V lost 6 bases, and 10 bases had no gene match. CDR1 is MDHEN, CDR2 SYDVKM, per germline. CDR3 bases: TGTGCCAGCAGGTGGACAGGGTTAGAGGGCTATGGCTACACCTTC. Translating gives CASRWTGLEGYGYTF.

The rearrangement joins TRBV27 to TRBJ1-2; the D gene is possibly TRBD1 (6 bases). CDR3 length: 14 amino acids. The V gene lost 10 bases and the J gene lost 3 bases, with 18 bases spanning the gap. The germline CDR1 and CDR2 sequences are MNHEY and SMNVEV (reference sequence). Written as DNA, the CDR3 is TGTGCCACCGCGCCGATACAGGGTCACTATGGCTACACCTTC. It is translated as CATAPIQGHYGYTF.

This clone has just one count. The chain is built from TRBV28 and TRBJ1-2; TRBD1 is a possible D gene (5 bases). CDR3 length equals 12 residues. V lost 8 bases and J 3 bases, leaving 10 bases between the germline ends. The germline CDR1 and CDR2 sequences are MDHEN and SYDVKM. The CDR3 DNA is TGTGCCAGCGGGGGGAACGACTATGGCTACACCTTC. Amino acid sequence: CASGGNDYGYTF.

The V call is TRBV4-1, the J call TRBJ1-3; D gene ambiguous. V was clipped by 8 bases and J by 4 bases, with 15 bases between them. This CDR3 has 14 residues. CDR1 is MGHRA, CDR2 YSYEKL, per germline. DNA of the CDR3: TGCGCCAGCGGGAAGGGAGGGATCGGAAACACCATATATTTT. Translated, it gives CASGKGGIGNTIYF.

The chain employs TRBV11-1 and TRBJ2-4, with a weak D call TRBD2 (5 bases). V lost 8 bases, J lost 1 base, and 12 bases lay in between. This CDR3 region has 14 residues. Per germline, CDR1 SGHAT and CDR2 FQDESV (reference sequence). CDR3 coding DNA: TGTGCCAGCTGCTCGCCGGGGGCCAAAAACATTCAGTACTTC. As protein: CASCSPGAKNIQYF.

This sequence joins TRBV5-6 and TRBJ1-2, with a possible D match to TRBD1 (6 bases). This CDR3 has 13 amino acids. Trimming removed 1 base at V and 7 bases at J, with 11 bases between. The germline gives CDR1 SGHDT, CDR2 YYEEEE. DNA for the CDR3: TGTGCCAGCAGCTTGTACAGGGCCGGTGGCTACACCTTC. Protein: CASSLYRAGGYTF.

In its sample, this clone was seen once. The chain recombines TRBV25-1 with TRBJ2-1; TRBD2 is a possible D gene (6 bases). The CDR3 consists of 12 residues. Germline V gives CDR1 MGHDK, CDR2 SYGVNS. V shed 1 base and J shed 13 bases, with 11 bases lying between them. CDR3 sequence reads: CASSESAGLQFF. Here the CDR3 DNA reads TGTGCCAGCAGTGAATCAGCGGGCCTTCAGTTCTTC. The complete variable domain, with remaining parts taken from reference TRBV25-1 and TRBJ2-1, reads EADIYQTPRYLVIGTGKKITLECSQTMGHDKMYWYQQDPGMELHLIHYSYGVNSTEKGDLSSESTVSRIRTEHFPLTLESARPSHTSQYLCASSESAGLQFFGPGTRLTVL.

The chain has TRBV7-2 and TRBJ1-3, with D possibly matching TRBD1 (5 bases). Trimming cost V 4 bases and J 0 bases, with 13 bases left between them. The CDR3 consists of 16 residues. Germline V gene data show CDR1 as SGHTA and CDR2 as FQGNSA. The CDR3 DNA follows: TGTGCCAGCAGCTATCAGGGAGGCCCCTCTGGAAACACCATATATTTT. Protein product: CASSYQGGPSGNTIYF.

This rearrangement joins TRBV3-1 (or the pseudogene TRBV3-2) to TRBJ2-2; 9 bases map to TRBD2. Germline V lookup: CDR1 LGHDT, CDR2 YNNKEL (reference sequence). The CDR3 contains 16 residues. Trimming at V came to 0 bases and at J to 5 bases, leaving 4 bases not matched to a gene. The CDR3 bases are TGTGCCAGCAGCCAAGATATTCTAGCGGGGACCGGGGAGCTGTTTTTT. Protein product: CASSQDILAGTGELFF.

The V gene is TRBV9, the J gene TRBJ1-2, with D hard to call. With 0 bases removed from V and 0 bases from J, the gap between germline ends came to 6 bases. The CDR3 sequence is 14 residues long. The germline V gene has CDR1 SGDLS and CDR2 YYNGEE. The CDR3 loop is CASSVGKANYGYTF. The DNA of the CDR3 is TGTGCCAGCAGCGTAGGGAAAGCTAACTATGGCTACACCTTC.

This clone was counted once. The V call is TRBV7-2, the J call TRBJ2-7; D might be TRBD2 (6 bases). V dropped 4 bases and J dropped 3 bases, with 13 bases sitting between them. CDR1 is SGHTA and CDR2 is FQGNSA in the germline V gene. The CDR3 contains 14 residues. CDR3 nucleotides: TGTGCCAGCAGCTATGGCGGGGTTAGCTACGAGCAGTACTTC. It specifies CASSYGGVSYEQYF.

CDR3 sequence reads: CASSQDRAGGYTF. The CDR3 region has the DNA TGTGCCAGCTCACAAGACAGGGCAGGAGGCTACACCTTC. The rearrangement joins TRBV18 to TRBJ1-2; 7 bases fit TRBD1. Trimming at V came to 4 bases and at J to 8 bases, leaving 7 bases not matched to a gene. The CDR3 spans 13 residues. Germline-derived CDR1 and CDR2 are KGHSH and LQKENI.

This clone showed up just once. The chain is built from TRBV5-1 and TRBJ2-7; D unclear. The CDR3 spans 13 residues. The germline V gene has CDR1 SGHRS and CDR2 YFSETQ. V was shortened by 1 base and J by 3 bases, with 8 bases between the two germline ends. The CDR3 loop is CASSLNSFYEQYF. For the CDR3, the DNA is TGCGCCAGCAGCTTGAACAGCTTCTACGAGCAGTACTTC.

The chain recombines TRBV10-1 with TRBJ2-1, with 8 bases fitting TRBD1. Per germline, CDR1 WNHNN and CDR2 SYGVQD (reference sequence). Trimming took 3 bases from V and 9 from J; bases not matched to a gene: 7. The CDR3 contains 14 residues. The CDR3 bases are TGCGCCAGCAGTGAATCTCAGGGGGCAGGTGAGCAGTTCTTC. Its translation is CASSESQGAGEQFF.

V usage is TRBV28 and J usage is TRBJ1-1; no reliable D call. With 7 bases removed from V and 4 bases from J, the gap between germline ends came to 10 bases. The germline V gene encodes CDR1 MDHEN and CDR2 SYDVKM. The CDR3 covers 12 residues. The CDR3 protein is CASTGISTEAFF. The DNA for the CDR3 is TGTGCCAGCACCGGGATCAGCACTGAAGCTTTCTTT.

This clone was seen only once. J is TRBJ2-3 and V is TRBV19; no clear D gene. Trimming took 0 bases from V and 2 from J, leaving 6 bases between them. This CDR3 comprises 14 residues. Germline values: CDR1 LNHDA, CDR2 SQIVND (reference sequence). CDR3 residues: CASSIDQVTDTQYF. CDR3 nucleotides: TGTGCCAGTAGTATAGATCAAGTCACAGATACGCAGTATTTT.

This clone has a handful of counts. In nucleotides, the CDR3 is TGCGCCAGCAGCCAAGCCCCCTACCAGGGTGCTGAAGCTTTCTTT. Translated, it gives CASSQAPYQGAEAFF. The chain combines TRBV4-3 with TRBJ1-1; TRBD1 might be the D (5 bases). V was trimmed by 1 base and J by 6 bases, leaving 15 bases between them. The CDR3 consists of 15 residues. In germline, CDR1 is LGHNA, CDR2 YSLEER.

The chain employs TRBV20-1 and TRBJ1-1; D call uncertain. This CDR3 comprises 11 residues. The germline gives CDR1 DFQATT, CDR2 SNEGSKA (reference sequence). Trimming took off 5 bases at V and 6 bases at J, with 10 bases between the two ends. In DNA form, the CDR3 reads TGCAGTGCTTCCCGGAGTGCTGAAGCTTTCTTT. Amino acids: CSASRSAEAFF.